A selection of T cell receptor beta chains follows, all from one sample in a study of memory CD8 T cells in hepatitis C reinfection. Only in-frame clones appear in the TCRdb table, and some are missing; sequencing was by immunoSEQ multiplex PCR. In the table there are approximately 46,000 clones, about 88% of which are singletons. Sequenced sample: naive CD8+ T cells sorted from blood. The receptors come from a man aged 18 to 29 with hepatitis C virus infection. The CDR3 runs from the conserved cysteine through the conserved F or W. D genes are given only for firm matches. Some rows have no size entry. The others give once, few or many, or a class for an expanded clone.

J gene: TRBJ2-1
clone size: .
D gene: TRBD2
V gene: TRBV7-9
CDR3 protein: CASSPTSGSVGYNEQFF
CDR3 DNA: TGTGCCAGCAGCCCTACTAGCGGGAGCGTTGGTTACAATGAGCAGTTCTTC

J gene: TRBJ1-5
clone size: .
D gene: .
V gene: TRBV6-6
CDR3 protein: CASLGGGGQPQHF
CDR3 DNA: TGTGCCAGCCTCGGGGGGGGTGGTCAGCCCCAGCATTTT

J gene: TRBJ1-1
clone size: .
D gene: .
V gene: TRBV5-4
CDR3 protein: CASSLDRADYMNTEAFF
CDR3 DNA: TGTGCCAGCAGCTTGGACAGGGCCGACTACATGAACACTGAAGCTTTCTTT

J gene: TRBJ2-5
clone size: .
D gene: .
V gene: TRBV7-8
CDR3 protein: CASIISGETQYF
CDR3 DNA: TGTGCCAGCATCATCAGTGGAGAGACCCAGTACTTC

J gene: TRBJ2-7
clone size: .
D gene: TRBD2
V gene: TRBV5-1
CDR3 protein: CASSPTSGDYEQYF
CDR3 DNA: TGCGCCAGCAGCCCGACTAGCGGAGACTACGAGCAGTACTTC

J gene: TRBJ2-2
clone size: .
D gene: .
V gene: TRBV28
CDR3 protein: CASSLKRPPEDVTGELFF
CDR3 DNA: TGTGCCAGCAGTTTAAAGCGCCCTCCGGAGGACGTTACCGGGGAGCTGTTTTTT

J gene: TRBJ2-7
clone size: .
D gene: .
V gene: TRBV6-1
CDR3 protein: CASSDVPSGQGAEQYF
CDR3 DNA: TGTGCCAGCAGTGACGTACCTAGCGGACAGGGTGCAGAGCAGTACTTC

J gene: TRBJ2-2
clone size: .
D gene: .
V gene: TRBV29-1
CDR3 protein: CSSSRGGGELFF
CDR3 DNA: TGCAGTTCCTCAAGGGGTGGCGGGGAGCTGTTTTTT

J gene: TRBJ1-2
clone size: .
D gene: .
V gene: TRBV19
CDR3 protein: CASSIVTGTIYGYTF
CDR3 DNA: TGTGCCAGTAGTATAGTCACCGGGACTATCTATGGCTACACCTTC

J gene: TRBJ2-7
clone size: .
D gene: TRBD2
V gene: TRBV5-5
CDR3 protein: CASSLGDYLYEQYF
CDR3 DNA: TGTGCCAGCAGCTTGGGGGACTACCTCTACGAGCAGTACTTC

J gene: TRBJ2-1
clone size: once
D gene: .
V gene: TRBV6-1
CDR3 protein: CASKTYNEQFF
CDR3 DNA: TGTGCCAGCAAGACATACAATGAGCAGTTCTTC

J gene: TRBJ2-7
clone size: .
D gene: .
V gene: TRBV28
CDR3 protein: CASSQGYEQYF
CDR3 DNA: TGTGCCAGCAGTCAGGGTTACGAGCAGTACTTC

J gene: TRBJ2-7
clone size: .
D gene: .
V gene: TRBV23-1
CDR3 protein: CASSHGIGGSHEQYF
CDR3 DNA: TGCGCCAGCAGTCATGGGATAGGAGGGAGCCACGAGCAGTACTTC

J gene: TRBJ2-2
clone size: .
D gene: .
V gene: TRBV6-1
CDR3 protein: CASSEYAGELFF
CDR3 DNA: TGTGCCAGCAGTGAATATGCCGGGGAGCTGTTTTTT

J gene: TRBJ2-3
clone size: .
D gene: .
V gene: TRBV21-1
CDR3 protein: CASGKGGDTDTQYF
CDR3 DNA: TGTGCCAGTGGCAAAGGGGGGGACACAGATACGCAGTATTTT

J gene: TRBJ1-5
clone size: .
D gene: .
V gene: TRBV6-6
CDR3 protein: CASSYRLSNQPQHF
CDR3 DNA: TGTGCCAGCAGTTACAGACTTAGCAATCAGCCCCAGCATTTT

J gene: TRBJ2-7
clone size: .
D gene: .
V gene: TRBV5-1
CDR3 protein: CASSLGHSYEQYF
CDR3 DNA: TGCGCCAGCAGCTTGGGTCATTCCTACGAGCAGTACTTC

J gene: TRBJ2-2
clone size: .
D gene: TRBD2
V gene: TRBV7-2
CDR3 protein: CASSFPSTSGGVNTGELFF
CDR3 DNA: TGTGCCAGCAGCTTCCCCTCGACTAGCGGGGGGGTGAACACCGGGGAGCTGTTTTTT

J gene: TRBJ2-3
clone size: .
D gene: TRBD2
V gene: TRBV19
CDR3 protein: CASSSTSGADTQYF
CDR3 DNA: TGTGCCAGTAGTAGCACTAGCGGAGCCGATACGCAGTATTTT

J gene: TRBJ2-1
clone size: .
D gene: TRBD2
V gene: TRBV6-6
CDR3 protein: CASSYSGGGWYNEQFF
CDR3 DNA: TGTGCCAGCAGTTACTCAGGCGGGGGGTGGTACAATGAGCAGTTCTTC

J gene: TRBJ2-7
clone size: .
D gene: .
V gene: TRBV19
CDR3 protein: CASSQMPNGYEQYF
CDR3 DNA: TGTGCCAGTAGTCAAATGCCTAACGGGTACGAGCAGTACTTC

J gene: TRBJ2-1
clone size: .
D gene: .
V gene: TRBV10-1
CDR3 protein: CASSESYSYNEQFF
CDR3 DNA: TGCGCCAGCAGTGAGTCCTACAGCTACAATGAGCAGTTCTTC

J gene: TRBJ1-2
clone size: .
D gene: TRBD1
V gene: TRBV4-2
CDR3 protein: CASSHTGTGNSGYTF
CDR3 DNA: TGTGCCAGCAGCCACACCGGGACAGGGAATTCTGGCTACACCTTC

J gene: TRBJ1-1
clone size: .
D gene: .
V gene: TRBV6-5
CDR3 protein: CASSYSSVFMNTEAFF
CDR3 DNA: TGTGCCAGCAGTTACTCGTCAGTATTCATGAACACTGAAGCTTTCTTT

J gene: TRBJ2-2
clone size: once
D gene: TRBD1
V gene: TRBV9
CDR3 protein: CASSVPGGRANTGELFF
CDR3 DNA: TGTGCCAGCAGCGTACCAGGGGGCCGCGCGAACACCGGGGAGCTGTTTTTT

J gene: TRBJ2-5
clone size: .
D gene: .
V gene: TRBV10-2
CDR3 protein: CASNQGSGPQYF
CDR3 DNA: TGCGCCAGCAACCAGGGGAGTGGGCCCCAGTACTTC